Listed here is a single T cell receptor beta chain. Only one count was recorded for this clone. Its antigen target is currently unknown. No base-level quality is on record; no much larger clone is a single base apart. The sample belongs to a study of T cell responses to AZD1222 COVID-19 vaccine (dated by TCRdb to the early 2020s). Context from the whole study: TCR sequencing was performed for roughly 240 trial participants, of whom some 200 were given two doses of AZD1222 and around 25 were given two doses of MenACWY control vaccine. Trial participants were enrolled by age into subgroups of 18-55, 56-69 and 70-plus years, and about 150, 27 and 61 TCR-sequenced participants, respectively, were included in these subgroups.

The investigation overall reported the following: Because no day 14 peak-response samples were available, the repertoires could be characterized only after the peak T cell response. In the small 56-69-year group, the increase in depth fell short of significance, most likely because of low power. After two AZD1222 doses, both the breadth and the depth of spike-specific TCRs were significantly higher than at day 0 and than in MenACWY recipients. Only five or six AZD1222 recipients were SARS-CoV-2 seropositive at baseline, limiting conclusions about previously exposed vaccinees. Reportedly, close to half of the unique spike-specific TCRs recognized epitopes lying outside the regions that are mutated in the B.1.351 and B.1.1.7 variants. Most participants were white British and females outnumbered males, and the authors suggested that clonal diversity may have been underestimated. The vaccine-associated CD4 TCRs covered the entire spike protein, and the dominant responses fell in regions 160-218 and 743-854.

The CDR3 regions of human TCRbeta chains were analyzed by immunosequencing. On the study's bioinformatics: Repertoire TCRs were checked for matches against a reference library of SARS-CoV-2-specific TCRs that had been generated using the MIRA antigen-specificity platform. Breadth was defined as the fraction of unique TCRs that were SARS-CoV-2-associated. Depth was defined as the fraction of total T cells that were SARS-CoV-2-associated. Using the MIRA data, every spike-specific TCR was mapped to the spike region that the TCR reacted to and assigned to either a CD4 or a CD8 class. Log10-transformed breadth and depth values were compared by one-way ANOVA with Sidak's multiple comparisons tests. Imported from immuneACCESS, the table was reduced by TCRdb to in-frame sequences with V and J called. These copies leave out some clones; in studies compared against another copy, an unresolved V gene accounts for under half, and the cause of the remainder is not known. V, J and clone size were drawn from that table, and D and trimming were deduced from the DNA. This sample has some 96,000 clones in its table, and about 87% of those were observed once. 4% to 4.5% of the sample belongs to the ten largest clones.

The CDR3 sequence holds 14 residues, the cysteine and phenylalanine included. Just CDR3 DNA is preserved here, 42 bases in frame from base 1. After removal of 10 bases from V and 6 bases from J, the junction retains 12 bases not matched to a gene. CDR1 is given as MDHEN and CDR2 as SYDVKM, both from the germline V gene. Taken with the paper, the label for time point translates to: baseline before first vaccination. This sample's treatment or condition label indicates: meningococcal conjugate vaccine given as trial control. Vaccinee samples came from UK trials COV001 and COV002, including a single-blind randomized controlled phase 2/3 trial of AZD1222 (ChAdOx1 nCoV-19) in healthy adults. For TCRbeta chain sequencing, PBMC samples from trial participants were taken at day 0 and at day 28 after the second dose.

The clonotype was recovered from an adult in good health. Sequenced material: peripheral blood, taken on day 0 of MenACWY control vaccination. The chain is encoded by TRBV28 joined to TRBJ2-3; 8 bases in the junction line up with TRBD1. The CDR3 amino acid sequence is: CATETGEKVDTQYF. The nucleotide sequence is TGTGCCACGGAGACAGGGGAAAAGGTGGATACGCAGTATTTT.